This TCR beta chain appears in the sequencing data of a study of blood T cell repertoires in COVID-19. Study overall: Samples representing acute and convalescent COVID-19 were sourced from the United States, Italy and Spain. The cDNA or gDNA used as material had been derived from T cells, B-cell-depleted T cells, or PBMCs.

The CDR3 has 17 residues. Germline V gives CDR1 SGHRS, CDR2 YFSETQ. Unmatched junction bases numbered 6, after V lost 2 bases and J lost 0 bases. The table came from immunoSEQ multiplex PCR; TCRdb's copy has only in-frame clones and leaves some out. The sample consists of about 360,000 clones, 81% of them appearing once. This receptor was identified in a human donor with acute or convalescent COVID-19. The donor label of this sample is uncertain. Input material: peripheral blood. The chain joins TRBV5-1 to TRBJ1-4, with 8 bases lining up with TRBD1. The CDR3 nucleotides read TGCGCCAGCAGCTTCGGAGGACAGGGAACAACTAATGAAAAACTGTTTTTT. Amino acid sequence: CASSFGGQGTTNEKLFF.